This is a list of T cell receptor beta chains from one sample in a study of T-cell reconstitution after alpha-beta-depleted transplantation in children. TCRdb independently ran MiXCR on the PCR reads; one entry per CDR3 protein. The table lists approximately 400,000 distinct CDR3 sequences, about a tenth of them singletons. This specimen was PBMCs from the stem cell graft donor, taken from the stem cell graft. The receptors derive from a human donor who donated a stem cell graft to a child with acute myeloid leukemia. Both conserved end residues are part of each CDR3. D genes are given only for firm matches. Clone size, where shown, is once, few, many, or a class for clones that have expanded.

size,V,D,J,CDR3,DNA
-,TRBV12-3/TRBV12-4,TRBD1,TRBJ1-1,CASSPSGRGHTEAFF,TGTGCCAGCAGTCCGTCCGGAAGGGGGCATACTGAAGCTTTCTTT
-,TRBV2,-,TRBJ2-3,CASSEQASDTQYF,TGTGCCAGCAGTGAACAGGCATCAGATACGCAGTATTTT
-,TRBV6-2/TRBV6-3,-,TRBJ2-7,CASSYRGWEQYF,TGTGCCAGCAGTTACCGAGGTTGGGAGCAGTACTTC
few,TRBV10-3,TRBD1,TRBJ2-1,CAISDAQGAYNEQFF,TGTGCCATCAGTGACGCACAGGGGGCGTACAATGAGCAGTTCTTC
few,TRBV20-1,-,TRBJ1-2,CSADPPINYGYTF,TGCAGTGCTGACCCACCGATTAACTATGGCTACACCTTC
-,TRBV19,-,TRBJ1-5,CASSIGVGRVNQPQHF,TGTGCCAGTAGTATTGGGGTGGGCAGGGTCAATCAGCCCCAGCATTTT
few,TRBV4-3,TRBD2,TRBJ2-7,CASSQDPPSGSESYEQYF,TGCGCCAGCAGCCAAGATCCCCCTAGCGGGAGCGAATCCTACGAGCAGTACTTC
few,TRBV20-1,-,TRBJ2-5,CSAVRQETQYF,TGCAGTGCAGTCCGGCAAGAGACCCAGTACTTC
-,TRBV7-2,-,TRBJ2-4,CASSLDGDIQYF,TGTGCCAGCAGCTTGGACGGGGACATTCAGTACTTC
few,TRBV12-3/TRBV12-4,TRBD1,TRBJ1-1,CASSYDRGRTEAFF,TGTGCCAGCAGTTACGACAGGGGCCGGACTGAAGCTTTCTTT
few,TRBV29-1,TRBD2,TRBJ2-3,CSVGLSWRGGTDTQYF,TGCAGCGTTGGTTTGAGTTGGCGGGGGGGCACAGATACGCAGTATTTT
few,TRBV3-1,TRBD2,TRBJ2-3,CASSQDWTSGPDDTQYF,TGTGCCAGCAGCCAAGATTGGACTAGCGGGCCCGACGATACGCAGTATTTT
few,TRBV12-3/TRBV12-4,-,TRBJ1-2,CASSLPGFGYTF,TGTGCCAGCAGTTTGCCAGGATTTGGCTACACCTTC
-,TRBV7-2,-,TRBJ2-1,CASSLVSGRGGDNEQFF,TGTGCCAGCAGCTTAGTGTCGGGCAGGGGGGGAGACAATGAGCAGTTCTTC